A single sample is the source of the 21 T cell receptor beta chains below, sequenced in a study of blood T cell repertoires in COVID-19. TCRdb's table, derived via immunoSEQ multiplex PCR, lists solely in-frame clones and lacks some. The data hold 95,000 to 150,000 clones, with 85% observed a single time. The specimen sequenced was peripheral blood. The origin of the receptors is a woman at least 80 years old with acute or convalescent COVID-19.

CDR3 protein: CASSLAPGSNTGELFF. CDR3 DNA sequence: TGCGCCAGCAGCTTGGCCCCCGGGTCGAACACCGGGGAGCTGTTTTTT. The V gene is TRBV5-1, the J gene TRBJ2-2; no clear D. Germline assignment: CDR1 SGHRS and CDR2 YFSETQ. This CDR3 has 16 residues. V was trimmed by 0 bases and J by 0 bases, leaving 9 bases between them. The full variable domain, its missing parts supplied by reference TRBV5-1 and TRBJ2-2, is KAGVTQTPRYLIKTRGQQVTLSCSPISGHRSVSWYQQTPGQGLQFLFEYFSETQRNKGNFPGRFSGRQFSNSRSEMNVSTLELGDSALYLCASSLAPGSNTGELFFGEGSRLTVL.

V gene TRBV19 combines with J gene TRBJ1-5; no firm D call. Germline-derived CDR1 and CDR2 are LNHDA and SQIVND (reference sequence). This CDR3 is built from 14 residues. V was pared by 4 bases and J by 4 bases, with 11 bases between. The CDR3 DNA follows: TGTGCCAGTAGTAGGTTACAGAAAAATCAGCCCCAGCATTTT. Encoded protein: CASSRLQKNQPQHF.

The chain links TRBV4-1 to TRBJ2-5, with 7 positions matching TRBD1. The CDR3 covers 16 residues. The ends lost 4 bases at V and 6 bases at J; junction bases unmatched: 14. CDR1 and CDR2 from the germline V gene are MGHRA and YSYEKL. The CDR3: CASSRYPGQPGQTQYF. The CDR3 DNA reads as TGCGCCAGCAGCCGTTACCCGGGACAGCCGGGGCAGACCCAGTACTTC.

The table lists this clone with a count of one. This sequence joins TRBV6-5 and TRBJ2-3, with TRBD1 as a possible D gene (6 bases). CDR3 size: 14 residues. The germline CDR1 and CDR2 sequences are MNHEY and SVGAGI. Trimming left V 6 bases short and J 1 base short, with 11 bases between. CDR3 in DNA: TGTGCCAGCAGAAAGACAGGCGGCACAGATACGCAGTATTTT. Translated, it gives CASRKTGGTDTQYF.

J is TRBJ1-3 and V is TRBV18, with D perhaps matching TRBD1 (5 bases). Germline loops: CDR1 KGHSH, CDR2 LQKENI. V was cut by 2 bases and J by 0 bases, with 11 bases left in between. CDR3 length: 16 residues. CDR3 protein: CASSPAVGGSGNTIYF. The CDR3 nucleotides are TGTGCCAGCTCACCAGCAGTGGGGGGCTCTGGAAACACCATATATTTT.

The chain links TRBV5-4 to TRBJ1-1; D is ambiguous. This CDR3 contains 16 residues. Trimming shortened V by 0 bases and J by 1 base, and 13 bases separated the two germline ends. Germline V lookup: CDR1 SGHNT, CDR2 YYREEE (reference sequence). The DNA of the CDR3 is TGTGCCAGCAGCTTGGGCGGTCCCACCTCGAACACTGAAGCTTTCTTT. Translating it yields CASSLGGPTSNTEAFF.

The rearrangement uses TRBV7-2 and TRBJ1-2; 8 bases match TRBD1. Losses at the gene ends were 7 bases for V and 9 bases for J; bases not matched to a gene: 13. The CDR3 runs 14 residues. CDR1 is SGHTA, CDR2 FQGNSA, per germline. CDR3 region: CASTTDRGSSSYTF. DNA of the CDR3: TGTGCCAGCACTACAGACAGGGGCTCGTCTAGCTACACCTTC.

This clone was seen just once. CDR3 residues: CASSYRLTGATEAFF. Here the CDR3 DNA reads TGTGCCAGCAGTTACCGATTGACAGGGGCCACTGAAGCTTTCTTT. The J gene is TRBJ1-1, the V gene TRBV6-5, with 8 bases identical to TRBD1. The CDR3 has 15 residues. The junction had 6 bases not matched to a gene; V was cut back by 2 bases and J by 4 bases. Germline values: CDR1 MNHEY, CDR2 SVGAGI.

The chain uses TRBV7-3 and TRBJ1-6; no clear D gene. Deletions cut 2 bases from V and 9 bases from J, with 8 bases between. Germline V gene data show CDR1 as SGHTA and CDR2 as FQGTGA. This CDR3 region has 13 residues. CDR3 sequence (DNA): TGTGCCAGCAGCTTAGAGCGGGGTTCACCCCTCCACTTT. It is translated as CASSLERGSPLHF.

Here the CDR3 reads CASSILGQSNYGYTF. Here the CDR3 DNA reads TGTGCCAGTAGTATACTGGGCCAATCTAACTATGGCTACACCTTC. V and J are TRBV19 and TRBJ1-2; D call uncertain. Germline CDR1 and CDR2: LNHDA and SQIVND (reference sequence). Trimming took off 2 bases at V and 0 bases at J, with 10 bases between the two ends. The CDR3 covers 15 residues.

This chain connects TRBV6-5 to TRBJ1-3; 8 bases are shared with TRBD1. Germline V lookup: CDR1 MNHEY, CDR2 SVGAGI. Losses at the gene ends were 10 bases for V and 1 base for J; bases not matched to a gene: 9. This CDR3 has 15 residues. CDR3 residues: CATLRTGLSGNTIYF. Here the CDR3 DNA reads TGTGCCACCCTGCGGACAGGGCTATCTGGAAACACCATATATTTT.

The rearrangement links TRBV9 to TRBJ2-1; D might be TRBD1 (5 bases). V dropped 3 bases and J dropped 2 bases, with 15 bases sitting between them. CDR1 is SGDLS and CDR2 is YYNGEE in the germline V gene. This CDR3 spans 16 amino acids. CDR3 loop: CASSARRQGPYNEQFF. DNA for the CDR3: TGTGCCAGCAGCGCGCGACGGCAGGGTCCCTACAATGAGCAGTTCTTC.

The V call is TRBV18, the J call TRBJ1-5; TRBD1 matches at 7 bases. CDR1 and CDR2 from the germline V gene are KGHSH and LQKENI. The trim removed 5 bases at V and 4 bases at J, leaving 2 bases unmatched. The CDR3 totals 13 residues. CDR3 nucleotide sequence: TGTGCCAGCTCAATGGACAGGAATCAGCCCCAGCATTTT. It translates to CASSMDRNQPQHF.

The chain carries TRBV29-1 and TRBJ2-4, with 7 nucleotides matching TRBD1. The V and J ends lost 4 bases and 0 bases, in that order; junction bases with no gene match: 3. This CDR3 comprises 14 residues. Per the germline V gene, CDR1 is SQVTM and CDR2 is ANQGSEA. The CDR3 DNA reads TGCAGCGTTGTGACAGGGTTAGCCAAAAACATTCAGTACTTC. This codes for CSVVTGLAKNIQYF. The full variable domain, rest sourced from reference TRBV29-1 and TRBJ2-4, is SAVISQKPSRDICQRGTSLTIQCQVDSQVTMMFWYRQQPGQSLTLIATANQGSEATYESGFVIDKFPISRPNLTFSTLTVSNMSPEDSSIYLCSVVTGLAKNIQYFGAGTRLSVL.

The CDR3 protein is CASSLGAVQETQYF. The CDR3 DNA follows: TGTGCCAGCAGCTTAGGGGCCGTCCAAGAGACCCAGTACTTC. The chain employs TRBV7-2 and TRBJ2-5; no clear D gene. The germline gives CDR1 SGHTA, CDR2 FQGNSA. The V and J ends lost 1 base and 1 base respectively, with 7 bases between them. The CDR3 loop spans 14 amino acids.

This sequence joins TRBV5-1 and TRBJ1-5; TRBD1 agrees at 7 bases. Trimming took 2 bases from V and 5 from J; bases not matched to a gene: 7. This CDR3 is 15 amino acids long. CDR1 and CDR2 from the germline V gene are SGHRS and YFSETQ. The CDR3 DNA sequence: TGCGCCAGCAGCTTCGAGGGGGCGCCGGATCAGCCCCAGCATTTT. Translating it yields CASSFEGAPDQPQHF.

The rearrangement links TRBV5-6 to TRBJ2-7; 9 nucleotides line up with TRBD1. This CDR3 is 14 amino acids long. The trim removed 4 bases at V and 2 bases at J, leaving 4 bases unmatched. CDR1 and CDR2 (germline): SGHDT, YYEEEE. In DNA form, the CDR3 reads TGTGCCAGCAGCACCGGACAGGGGCCCTACGAGCAGTACTTC. Translating gives CASSTGQGPYEQYF.

V usage is TRBV28 and J usage is TRBJ1-3; D remains unclear. V was pared by 4 bases and J by 0 bases, with 10 bases between. This CDR3 contains 15 residues. The germline V gene encodes CDR1 MDHEN and CDR2 SYDVKM. The CDR3 sequence is CASSSPRGSGNTIYF. DNA of the CDR3: TGTGCCAGCAGTTCCCCCCGGGGCTCTGGAAACACCATATATTTT.

V is TRBV27 and J is TRBJ1-5; 7 bases are shared with TRBD1. Trimming cost V 3 bases and J 7 bases; bases outside gene matches: 6. Germline CDR1 and CDR2: MNHEY and SMNVEV (reference sequence). This CDR3 spans 14 amino acids. CDR3 residues: CASSFTGERQPQHF. The CDR3 DNA reads as TGTGCCAGCAGTTTCACAGGGGAGAGGCAGCCCCAGCATTTT.

J is TRBJ1-6 and V is TRBV7-8; D might be TRBD1 (6 bases). There are 14 residues in the CDR3. Looked up from germline, CDR1 is SGHVS and CDR2 is FQNEAQ. Trimming pared 4 bases from V and 9 bases from J, leaving 13 bases between. CDR3 residues: CASSSAQGPSPLHF. The DNA of the CDR3 is TGTGCCAGCAGCTCAGCACAGGGCCCTTCACCCCTCCACTTT.

This clone was detected once. V usage is TRBV2 and J usage is TRBJ1-2; D call uncertain. Germline-derived CDR1 and CDR2 are SNHLY and FYNNEI. V dropped 7 bases and J dropped 5 bases, with 14 bases sitting between them. This CDR3 contains 13 residues. The CDR3 sequence is CASKLAGSYGYTF. CDR3 DNA sequence: TGTGCCAGCAAACTGGCAGGATCTTATGGCTACACCTTC.